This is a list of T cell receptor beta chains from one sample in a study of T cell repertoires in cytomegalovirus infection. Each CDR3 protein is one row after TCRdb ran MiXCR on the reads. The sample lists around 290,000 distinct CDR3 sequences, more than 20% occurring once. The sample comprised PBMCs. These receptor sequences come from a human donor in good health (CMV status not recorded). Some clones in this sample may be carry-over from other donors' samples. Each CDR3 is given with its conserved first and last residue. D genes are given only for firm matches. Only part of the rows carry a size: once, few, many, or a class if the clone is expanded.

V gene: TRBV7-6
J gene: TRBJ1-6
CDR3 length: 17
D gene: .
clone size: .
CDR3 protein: CASSLLPGAGSNSPLHF
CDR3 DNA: TGTGCCAGCAGCTTATTACCCGGGGCAGGGTCGAATTCACCCCTCCACTTT

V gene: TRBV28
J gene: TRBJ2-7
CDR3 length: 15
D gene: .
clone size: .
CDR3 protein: CASSFSRAVTYEQYF
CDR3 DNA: TGTGCCAGCAGTTTCTCCCGGGCCGTGACCTACGAGCAGTACTTC

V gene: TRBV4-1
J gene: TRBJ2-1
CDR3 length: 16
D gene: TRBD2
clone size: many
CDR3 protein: CASSQDRLAIYNEQFF
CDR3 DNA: TGCGCCAGCAGCCAAGATCGACTAGCGATCTACAATGAGCAGTTCTTC

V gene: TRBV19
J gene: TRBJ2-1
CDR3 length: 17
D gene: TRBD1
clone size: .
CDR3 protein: CASRSGTGVGSYNEQFF
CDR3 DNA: TGTGCCAGTAGAAGCGGGACAGGGGTAGGCTCCTACAATGAGCAGTTCTTC

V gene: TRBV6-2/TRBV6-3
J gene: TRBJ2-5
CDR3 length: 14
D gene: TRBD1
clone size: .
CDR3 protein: CASSWDRTQETQYF
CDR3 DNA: TGTGCCAGCAGTTGGGACAGGACCCAAGAGACCCAGTACTTC

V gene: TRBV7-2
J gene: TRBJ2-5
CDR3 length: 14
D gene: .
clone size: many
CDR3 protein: CASSLAGGRETQYF
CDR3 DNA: TGTGCCAGCAGCTTAGCAGGGGGGCGAGAGACCCAGTACTTC

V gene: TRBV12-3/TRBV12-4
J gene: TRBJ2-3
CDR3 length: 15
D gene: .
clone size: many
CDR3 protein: CASSLVRREGDTQYF
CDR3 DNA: TGTGCCAGCAGTTTAGTCCGGCGGGAAGGGGATACGCAGTATTTT

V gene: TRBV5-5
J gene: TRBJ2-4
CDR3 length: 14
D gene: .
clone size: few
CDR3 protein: CASRVGEPTDIQYF
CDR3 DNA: TGTGCCAGCCGGGTTGGTGAGCCTACGGACATTCAGTACTTC

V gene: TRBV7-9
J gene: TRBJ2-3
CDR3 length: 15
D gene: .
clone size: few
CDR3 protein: CASSFTGPNPDTQYF
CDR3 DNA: TGTGCCAGCAGCTTTACCGGACCTAACCCAGATACGCAGTATTTT

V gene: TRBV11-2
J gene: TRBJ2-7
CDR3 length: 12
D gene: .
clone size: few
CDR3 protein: CASMKVKGEQYF
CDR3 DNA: TGTGCCAGCATGAAGGTGAAGGGCGAGCAGTACTTC

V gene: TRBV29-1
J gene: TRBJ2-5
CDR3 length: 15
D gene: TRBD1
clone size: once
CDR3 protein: CSVQLPGQGWETQYF
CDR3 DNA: TGCAGCGTTCAACTTCCGGGACAGGGATGGGAGACCCAGTACTTC

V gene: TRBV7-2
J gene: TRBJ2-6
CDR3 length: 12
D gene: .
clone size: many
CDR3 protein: CASAPAANVLTF
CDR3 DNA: TGTGCCAGTGCCCCCGCGGCCAACGTCCTGACTTTC

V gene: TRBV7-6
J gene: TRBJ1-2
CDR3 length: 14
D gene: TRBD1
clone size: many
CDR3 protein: CASSDRGAHYGYTF
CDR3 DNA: TGTGCCAGCAGCGACAGGGGGGCCCACTATGGCTACACCTTC

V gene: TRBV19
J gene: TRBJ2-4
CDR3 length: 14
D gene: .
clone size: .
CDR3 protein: CASSIGGVKNIQYF
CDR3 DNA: TGTGCCAGTAGTATCGGAGGGGTCAAAAACATTCAGTACTTC

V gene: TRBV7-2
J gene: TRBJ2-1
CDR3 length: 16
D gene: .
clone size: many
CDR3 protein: CASSLVSGRSYNEQFF
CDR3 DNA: TGTGCCAGCAGCTTAGTGTCTGGTCGCTCCTACAATGAGCAGTTCTTC

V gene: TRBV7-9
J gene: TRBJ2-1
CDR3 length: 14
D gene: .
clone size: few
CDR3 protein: CASTARGGFNEQFF
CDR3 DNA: TGTGCCAGCACGGCCCGCGGGGGCTTCAATGAGCAGTTCTTC

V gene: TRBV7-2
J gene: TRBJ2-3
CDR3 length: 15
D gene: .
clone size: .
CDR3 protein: CASSPSPGFTDTQYF
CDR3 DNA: TGTGCCAGCAGCCCCTCCCCGGGATTCACAGATACGCAGTATTTT

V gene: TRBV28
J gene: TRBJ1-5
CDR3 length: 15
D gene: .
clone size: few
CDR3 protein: CASSLRIYSNQPQHF
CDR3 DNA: TGTGCCAGCAGTTTAAGGATTTATAGCAATCAGCCCCAGCATTTT

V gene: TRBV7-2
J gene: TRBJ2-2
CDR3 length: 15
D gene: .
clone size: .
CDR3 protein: CASSLAMGTTGELFF
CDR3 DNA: TGTGCCAGCAGCTTAGCGATGGGCACCACCGGGGAGCTGTTTTTT

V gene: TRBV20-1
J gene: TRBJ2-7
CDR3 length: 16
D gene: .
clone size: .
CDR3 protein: CSARYPPRRRDYEQYF
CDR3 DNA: TGCAGTGCTAGATATCCCCCCCGCAGGCGTGACTACGAGCAGTACTTC

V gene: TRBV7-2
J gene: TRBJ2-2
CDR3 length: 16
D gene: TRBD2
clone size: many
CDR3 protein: CASSPSSGSPTGELFF
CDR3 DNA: TGTGCCAGCAGCCCTTCTAGCGGGAGTCCCACCGGGGAGCTGTTTTTT

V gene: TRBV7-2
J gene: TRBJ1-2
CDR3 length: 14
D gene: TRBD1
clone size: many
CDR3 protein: CASSPRDSRDGYTF
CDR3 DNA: TGTGCCAGCAGCCCCCGGGACAGTAGGGACGGCTACACCTTC

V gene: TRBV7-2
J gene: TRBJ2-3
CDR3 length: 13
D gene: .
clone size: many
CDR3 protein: CASSFVGTDTQYF
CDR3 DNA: TGTGCCAGCAGCTTTGTAGGCACAGATACGCAGTATTTT

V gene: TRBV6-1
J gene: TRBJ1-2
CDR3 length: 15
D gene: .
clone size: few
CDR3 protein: CASSEIWGRNYGYTF
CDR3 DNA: TGTGCCAGCAGTGAAATCTGGGGGCGGAACTATGGCTACACCTTC

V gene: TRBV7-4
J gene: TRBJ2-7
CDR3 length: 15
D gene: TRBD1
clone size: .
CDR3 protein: CASSFGVAGGDEQYF
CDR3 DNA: TGTGCCAGCAGCTTCGGGGTGGCAGGGGGCGACGAGCAGTACTTC

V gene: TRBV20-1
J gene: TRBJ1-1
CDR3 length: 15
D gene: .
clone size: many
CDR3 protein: CSARSFGRVNTEAFF
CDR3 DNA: TGCAGTGCTAGATCTTTCGGGAGAGTGAACACTGAAGCTTTCTTT

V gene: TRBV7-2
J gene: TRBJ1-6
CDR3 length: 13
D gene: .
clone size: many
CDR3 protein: CASSLERDSPLHF
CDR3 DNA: TGTGCCAGCAGCTTAGAGAGGGATTCACCCCTCCACTTT

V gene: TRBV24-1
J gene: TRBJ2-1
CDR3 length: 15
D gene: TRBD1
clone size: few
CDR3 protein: CATSAPDRGLYEQFF
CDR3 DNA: TGTGCCACCAGTGCGCCCGACAGGGGGCTTTATGAGCAGTTCTTC

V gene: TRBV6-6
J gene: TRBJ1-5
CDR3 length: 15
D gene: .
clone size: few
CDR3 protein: CASSYGTRNNQPQHF
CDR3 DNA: TGTGCCAGCAGTTATGGGACACGGAACAATCAGCCCCAGCATTTT

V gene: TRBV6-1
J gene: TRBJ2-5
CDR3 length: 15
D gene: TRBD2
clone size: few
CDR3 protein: CASSEGGTSGGTQYF
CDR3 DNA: TGTGCCAGCAGTGAGGGGGGGACTAGCGGTGGAACCCAGTACTTC

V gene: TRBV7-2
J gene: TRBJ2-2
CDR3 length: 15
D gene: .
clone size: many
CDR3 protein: CASSIAPRGTGELFF
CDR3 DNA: TGTGCCAGCAGCATAGCGCCGCGGGGTACCGGGGAGCTGTTTTTT

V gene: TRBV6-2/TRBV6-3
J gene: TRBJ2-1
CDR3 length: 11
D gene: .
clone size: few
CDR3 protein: CASSAINEQFF
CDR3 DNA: TGTGCCAGCAGTGCAATTAATGAGCAGTTCTTC

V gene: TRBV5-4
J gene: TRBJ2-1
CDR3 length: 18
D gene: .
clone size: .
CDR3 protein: CASSQHINFLSSYNEQFF
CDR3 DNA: TGTGCCAGCAGCCAGCACATTAACTTCCTGAGCTCCTACAATGAGCAGTTCTTC

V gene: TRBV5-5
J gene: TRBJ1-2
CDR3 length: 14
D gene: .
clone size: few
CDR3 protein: CASSLAQSREGYTF
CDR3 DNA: TGTGCCAGCAGCTTGGCCCAATCGCGGGAAGGCTACACCTTC

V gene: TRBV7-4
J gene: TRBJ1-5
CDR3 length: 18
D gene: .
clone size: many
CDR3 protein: CASSCPTLSGHSNQPQHF
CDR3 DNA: TGTGCCAGCAGCTGCCCCACCCTCTCCGGCCATAGCAATCAGCCCCAGCATTTT

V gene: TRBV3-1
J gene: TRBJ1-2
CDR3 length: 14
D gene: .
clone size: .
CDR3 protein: CASSQGGAIYGYTF
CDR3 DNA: TGTGCCAGCAGCCAGGGGGGGGCGATTTATGGCTACACCTTC

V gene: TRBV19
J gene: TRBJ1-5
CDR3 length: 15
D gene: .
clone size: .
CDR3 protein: CASSIEPYSNQPQHF
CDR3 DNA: TGTGCCAGTAGTATAGAACCGTATAGCAATCAGCCCCAGCATTTT

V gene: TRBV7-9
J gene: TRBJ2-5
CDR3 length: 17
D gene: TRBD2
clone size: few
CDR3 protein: CASSLRRIAGYQETQYF
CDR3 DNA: TGTGCCAGCAGCTTAAGAAGGATAGCGGGGTACCAAGAGACCCAGTACTTC

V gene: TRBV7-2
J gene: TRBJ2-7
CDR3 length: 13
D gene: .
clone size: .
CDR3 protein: CASGSGPSYEQYF
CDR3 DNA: TGTGCCAGTGGCAGCGGACCCTCCTACGAGCAGTACTTC

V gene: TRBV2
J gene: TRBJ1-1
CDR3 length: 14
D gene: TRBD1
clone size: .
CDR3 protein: CASSEGRGLTEAFF
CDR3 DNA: TGTGCCAGCAGTGAGGGGAGGGGGCTGACTGAAGCTTTCTTT

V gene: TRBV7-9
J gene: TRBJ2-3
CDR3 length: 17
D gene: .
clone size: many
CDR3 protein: CASTSGKRFSSTDTQYF
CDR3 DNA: TGTGCCAGCACCTCGGGGAAACGTTTTTCTAGCACAGATACGCAGTATTTT

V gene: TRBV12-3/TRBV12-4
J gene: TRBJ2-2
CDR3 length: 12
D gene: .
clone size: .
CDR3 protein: CATRRDTGELFF
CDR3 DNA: TGTGCCACTCGGAGAGACACCGGGGAGCTGTTTTTT